This TCR beta chain is from a study of blood T cell repertoires in COVID-19. On the study more broadly: There were acute and convalescent COVID-19 samples, and they came from the United States, Italy and Spain.

This CDR3 has 15 residues. The ends lost 0 bases at V and 9 bases at J; junction bases unmatched: 4. The germline V gene has CDR1 SGDLS and CDR2 YYNGEE. Authors' analysis steps: By means of reference gene primer amplification, nucleated cell counts were estimated. TCRdb's table, derived via immunoSEQ multiplex PCR, lists solely in-frame clones and lacks some. D and trimming were read from the DNA, whereas the V and J calls and clone size are those reported in that table. The sample carries about 48,000 clones, over 70% recorded once. The V call is TRBV9, the J call TRBJ1-6; 9 nucleotides match TRBD1. The sample consisted of peripheral blood. This clonotype was obtained from a man aged 65 to 85 with acute or convalescent COVID-19. The CDR3 protein is CASSVAGDRVSPLHF. Written as DNA, the CDR3 is TGTGCCAGCAGCGTAGCTGGGGACAGGGTTTCACCCCTCCACTTT.